Sequencing of this T cell receptor beta chain was carried out in a study of regulatory T cells in long-lasting Graves disease. Arm-PCR of CDR3 regions and iRepertoire HTBI primers were the basis on which TCR beta libraries were built. TCRdb redid the calling of the multiplex PCR reads with MiXCR, one entry per CDR3 protein. The sample holds 350,000 to 450,000 distinct CDR3 sequences, roughly 23% seen once. This clonotype was detected many times. V shed 0 bases and J shed 5 bases, with 4 bases lying between them. This CDR3 has 11 amino acids. CDR1 is GTSNPN, CDR2 SVGIG, per germline (reference sequence). Time point described: persistent/refractory GD, antithyroid drugs over 5 years with positive TRAb. PBMC-derived RNA was used for the TCR library.

V is TRBV30 and J is TRBJ1-1; D not certain. The material was peripheral blood mononuclear cells (PBMCs), obtained when the disease was refractory, from a patient treated with antithyroid drugs. This TCR came from a female donor with Graves disease. DNA of the CDR3: TGTGCCTGGAGTGTAGGAACTGAAGCTTTCTTT. This encodes CAWSVGTEAFF. Together with reference TRBV30 and TRBJ1-1, the CDR3 gives the full variable domain: SQTIHQWPATLVQPVGSPLSLECTVEGTSNPNLYWYRQAAGRGLQLLFYSVGIGQISSEVPQNLSASRPQDRQFILSSKKLLLSDSGFYLCAWSVGTEAFFGQGTRLTVV.